This is a list of T cell receptor beta chains from one sample in a study of blood T cell repertoires in COVID-19. Profiling relied on immunoSEQ multiplex PCR, and the TCRdb table lists in-frame clones only, not all of them. Of 130,000 to 150,000 clones in the sample, 88% were seen once. Sequencing was carried out using peripheral blood. Receptors originate from a human donor in a cohort sampled during active COVID-19. Each CDR3 is given with its conserved first and last residue.

v_call	j_call	cdr3_aa
TRBV3-1/TRBV3-2	TRBJ2-5	CASSAPEETQYF
TRBV6-2/TRBV6-3	TRBJ2-7	CASSYLGLAGVEQYF
TRBV4-1	TRBJ2-1	CASSQERLAGDNEQFF
TRBV30	TRBJ1-2	CAWRQPYGYTF
TRBV7-9	TRBJ2-7	CASSYLGGGASYEQYF
TRBV7-2	TRBJ1-1	CASSITGGVTEAFF
TRBV20-1	TRBJ2-7	CSATPGGEQYF
TRBV10-3	TRBJ2-7	CAISESAAYEQYF
TRBV10-3	TRBJ1-6	CAISETGQYNSPLHF
TRBV6-1	TRBJ1-1	CASSEAAVTNTEAFF
TRBV11-2	TRBJ2-5	CASSRGSTREQETQYF
TRBV3-1/TRBV3-2	TRBJ2-1	CASSRSALFTSGGMDEQFF
TRBV4-1	TRBJ2-7	CASSYPGTGVGEQYF
TRBV30	TRBJ2-1	CAYARGSGNEQFF
TRBV7-2	TRBJ1-1	CASSFSMNTEAFF
TRBV5-1	TRBJ1-3	CASSLNPTVDSGNTIYF
TRBV7-9	TRBJ2-1	CASMGWTSNEQFF
TRBV27	TRBJ2-5	CASSPGQGMETQYF
TRBV24-1	TRBJ1-4	CATSAAGVGKLFF
TRBV7-7	TRBJ2-1	CASSSARKRESYNEQFF
TRBV7-9	TRBJ1-1	CASRRDLSGEAFF
TRBV6-6	TRBJ2-1	CASSPSLQGAGGSFF
TRBV10-3	TRBJ1-5	CAISESLAVNQPQHF
TRBV6-1	TRBJ1-1	CASSDRVETEAFF
TRBV28	TRBJ2-2	CATLRGQPPGELFF
TRBV10-3	TRBJ2-1	CAIAGSGNNEQFF
TRBV9	TRBJ2-5	CASSGGDRVIETQYF
TRBV7-2	TRBJ2-1	CASSLVGLAGGVNEQFF
TRBV7-9	TRBJ1-5	CASSLDSGSNQPQHF
TRBV10-1	TRBJ2-3	CASREGLPHAQYF
TRBV5-5	TRBJ2-1	CASSGGTTNEQFF
TRBV14	TRBJ1-4	CASSPLAGQTNEKLFF
TRBV7-9	TRBJ1-1	CASSLINPVTEAFF
TRBV19	TRBJ1-6	CASSTPQRKPLHF
TRBV4-3	TRBJ2-3	CASSQEFSYGDTQYF
TRBV7-6	TRBJ2-1	CASSPIAGGSYNEQFF
TRBV6-5	TRBJ2-7	CASTPSVNYEQYF
TRBV2	TRBJ1-4	CASSVDQFNEKLFF
TRBV4-1	TRBJ1-2	CASSQGSQGVGFNYGYTF
TRBV7-9	TRBJ1-3	CASSAASGPGNTIYF
TRBV10-2	TRBJ2-5	CASFGTSGLETQYF
TRBV4-3	TRBJ1-3	CASSQSGNTIYF
TRBV7-3	TRBJ2-2	CASSPDRNTGELFF
TRBV15	TRBJ1-1	CATSRGTGGYTEAFF
TRBV4-2	TRBJ2-7	CASSQDESLQYF
TRBV6-5	TRBJ2-7	CASSYSRDSTAYEQYF
TRBV10-1	TRBJ2-2	CASSEVRNTGELFF
TRBV24-1	TRBJ2-1	CATNGQGGNEQFF
TRBV4-3	TRBJ2-2	CASSQVAVNTGELFF
TRBV11-1	TRBJ1-1	CASSPRQAENTEAFF
TRBV9	TRBJ2-5	CASSPNPGGSRETQYF
TRBV7-3	TRBJ2-1	CASSGRESAYNEQFF
TRBV19	TRBJ2-1	CASSIAGGPYEQFF
TRBV3-1/TRBV3-2	TRBJ1-2	CASSQDPTRVRSLYGYTF
TRBV3-1/TRBV3-2	TRBJ1-1	CASSQGISGVLDGGAFF
TRBV19	TRBJ2-1	CASRDTGAPESYNEQFF
TRBV2	TRBJ2-5	CASSTSGVYQETQYF